This T cell receptor beta chain was sequenced during a study of blood T cell repertoires in COVID-19. Study background: Acute-phase and convalescent COVID-19 samples originated in the United States, Italy and Spain. T cells, B-cell-depleted T cells, or PBMCs supplied cDNA or gDNA.

As originally analysed: Estimated nucleated cell counts came from reference gene primer amplification. Some clones are missing from TCRdb's copy, which holds only in-frame ones; the method was immunoSEQ multiplex PCR. V, J and clone size derive from that table, while D and trimming were established from the DNA sequence. The data hold about 150,000 clones, with roughly 91% observed a single time. With V trimmed by 5 bases and J by 1 base, 5 bases remained unmatched. The CDR3 loop spans 16 amino acids. Germline V gene sequence: CDR1 MDHEN, CDR2 SYDVKM. The chain links TRBV28 to TRBJ1-4; 9 bases map to TRBD1. The TCR was taken from a man in his forties or fifties who had recovered from COVID-19. What was sequenced was peripheral blood. In DNA form, the CDR3 reads TGTGCCAGCAGTCGATCGGACAGGGGAACTAATGAAAAACTGTTTTTT. Amino acids: CASSRSDRGTNEKLFF.